What follows describes a single T cell receptor beta chain. Its antigen is currently unknown. Method: immunoSEQ multiplex PCR; TCRdb's copy keeps in-frame clones and lacks some. This table holds 90,000 to 110,000 clones, 89% found once. This record comes from a study of T cell responses to AZD1222 COVID-19 vaccine. General study findings and limits: Clonal diversity was possibly underestimated; the donors were predominantly white British and more often female. Increases in Spike-specific TCR breadth and depth were seen after two AZD1222 doses. There were vaccine-associated CD4 TCRs across spike, dominant at 160-218 and 743-854. It was only a handful of AZD1222 recipients who were seropositive at baseline.

Trimming took 3 bases from V and 12 from J, leaving 14 bases between them. CDR1 SEHNR and CDR2 FQNEAQ come from the germline V gene (reference sequence). The CDR3 is made up of 12 amino acids. This chain links TRBV7-9 with TRBJ1-2; perhaps TRBD1 as D (5 bases). The material was peripheral blood, obtained 28 days after the second AZD1222 dose. The TCR originated in an adult who received the AZD1222 COVID-19 vaccine. CDR3 nucleotides: TGTGCCAGCAGCTTCAGAACAGGCCCTAACACCTTC. Encoded protein: CASSFRTGPNTF.